This entry is about one T cell receptor beta chain. Which antigen it targets is not known. Base qualities are not recorded, but no much larger clone differs from it by a single base. Patients with a history of autoimmune disease or receiving systemic immunosuppression were excluded from the trial. Peripheral blood for TCR sequencing was collected from all dose cohorts at baseline, on cycle 4 day 1, and on cycle 7 day 1. The samples were drawn from a first-in-human, open-label, multicenter phase I dose-escalation trial of ivuxolimab. Adults with locally advanced or metastatic head and neck squamous cell, hepatocellular, melanoma or renal cell carcinoma were enrolled in the trial. Before TCR sequencing, CD4+ T cells and CD8+ T cells were sorted from peripheral blood as separate populations. CDR1 is given as KGHSH and CDR2 as LQKENI, both from the germline V gene. Germline trimming amounts to 5 bases on V and 1 base on J, with 11 as the count of junction bases outside the gene matches. From its cysteine to its phenylalanine, the CDR3 spans 17 amino acids. CDR3 DNA only is kept here, 51 bases in frame from base 1.

Genomic DNA was extracted from sorted cells for sequencing of the TCRbeta CDR3 region. The immunoSEQ Assay was used for sequencing of TCRbeta CDR3 regions. Drawn from immuneACCESS, this table holds only the in-frame rearrangements with V and J called that TCRdb kept. Clones are partly lost; checked studies trace under half to an unresolved V gene and leave the rest unexplained. This sample comprises 50,000 or so clones, about 80% of them detected only once. The biggest ten clones account for over 2% of the sample. The data were taken from a study of OX40 agonist ivuxolimab in advanced cancers. As for the study more broadly: The costimulatory receptor OX40 (CD134) was targeted by ivuxolimab, a fully human IgG2 agonistic monoclonal antibody. Intravenous ivuxolimab was administered to patients every 2 weeks at six dose levels: 0.01, 0.1, 0.3, 1.5, 3 and 10 mg/kg. Of the 50 or so patients in dose escalation, about 20 had hepatocellular carcinoma, some 15 had melanoma, 9 had renal cell carcinoma and 9 had head and neck cancer. The dose-escalation cohort was roughly 80% male with a mean age of about 60 years, ranging from roughly 20 to 80. Prior anti-PD-1, anti-PD-L1 or anti-CTLA-4 therapy was permitted, and checkpoint inhibitors had been received by under 50% of dose-escalation patients. Partial responses were achieved by three dose-escalation patients, of whom one had hepatocellular carcinoma and two had cutaneous melanoma. The point of sequencing TCRbeta in the periphery was to test whether ivuxolimab changed TCR sequence diversity and drove clonal T-cell expansion. The paper covers the monotherapy dose-escalation part of the phase I ivuxolimab trial, which included N = 52 patients.

What the study reported, not specific to this receptor: At doses from 0.1 to 3.0 mg/kg, clonal expansion was seen in both CD4+ and CD8+ blood T cells between baseline and week 6. Antigen specificity was not determined for the clonally expanded peripheral T cells. On average, CD8+ T cells showed more expanded clones than CD4+ T cells after ivuxolimab. In the 0.1-3.0 mg/kg groups, partial responders were among the patients with the lowest normalized peripheral clonal expansion, particularly in CD8+ T cells. Low levels of normalized T-cell clonal expansion were also seen in some patients who did not respond.

This sample comprised CD4+ or CD8+ T cells sorted from blood, obtained in a trial of the OX40 agonist ivuxolimab. The sequence was obtained from an adult with an advanced solid tumor such as melanoma, head and neck, liver or kidney cancer. Here the chain combines TRBV18 and TRBJ1-2, with 9 middle bases fitting TRBD1. The nucleotide sequence reads TGTGCCAGCTCAAAACCGGGACAGGGACACCTTAACTATGGCTACACCTTC. It codes for CASSKPGQGHLNYGYTF.